This T cell receptor (beta chain) was identified in a study of blood T cell repertoires in COVID-19. Study summary: Whether acute or convalescent, the COVID-19 samples came from the United States, Italy and Spain. From T cells, B-cell-depleted T cells, or PBMCs came the material, which was cDNA or gDNA.

The CDR3 is made up of 14 amino acids. V was pared by 1 base and J by 4 bases, with 8 bases between. Germline V gene sequence: CDR1 MNHNS, CDR2 SASEGT. In the original analysis: The assay estimated nucleated cells by amplifying reference gene primers. The table came from immunoSEQ multiplex PCR; TCRdb's copy has only in-frame clones and leaves some out. That table supplies the V and J calls and clone size; D and trimming were determined from the DNA. The repertoire holds over 200,000 clones, more than 75% seen once, with 1.9% in the top ten. This clonotype originated in a man aged 40-49 years with active or convalescent COVID-19. The chain uses TRBV6-1 and TRBJ1-3, with D unresolved. The sample consisted of peripheral blood. The CDR3 DNA is TGTGCCAGCAGTGAAGGGGCAGGAGGAAACACCATATATTTT. It translates to CASSEGAGGNTIYF.